The present TCR beta chain was sequenced within a study of T cells expressing NK-cell markers. Broader study findings: The leading position in the CD3+CD56-NKG2C+ fraction of a few donors also went to these clonotypes. Whether expanded NKG2C+ T cell clones were HCMV specific stayed uncertain. Of the CD8+ T cells in roughly 6 donors, roughly 1.0-7.5% belonged to dominant NKG2C+ clonotypes.

Libraries used 5'RACE template switching adding universal primer site and UMIs. TCRdb reworked the 5' RACE reads into one entry per CDR3 protein, no DNA. This sample contains about 30,000 distinct CDR3 sequences. CDR1 SEHNR and CDR2 FQNEAQ come from the germline V gene (reference sequence). The CDR3 covers 14 residues. As to this clonotype: Its cognate antigen is unknown.

The material sequenced was blood T cells: a sorted CD56 or NKG2C T cell subset, CD4+ or CD8+ T cells, or bulk PBMC T cells (not recorded which). This chain uses TRBV7-9 with TRBJ2-5; the D call from TCRdb, TRBD1, cannot be confirmed without DNA. The clonotype originates from a woman between 18 and 69 years old in good health. Here the CDR3 reads CASSFGGGQETQYF.